The 31 T cell receptor beta chains below all came from one sample that was sequenced in a study of neoadjuvant anti-PD-1 for oral cavity cancer. Time point noted: after neoadjuvant nivolumab, at surgical resection. Profiled with immunoSEQ multiplex PCR; TCRdb holds only in-frame clones, not every one. This table has 73,000 or so clones, more than 75% appearing once. This material consisted of PBMCs, taken after nivolumab (anti-PD-1) treatment. Receptors originate from a person aged 35 to 85 with oral cavity squamous cell carcinoma.

The sample holds one count of this clone. This chain joins TRBV15 and TRBJ2-3; maybe TRBD2 (5 bases). The CDR3 extends over 15 amino acids. Trimming took 1 base from V and 0 from J, leaving 8 bases between them. Germline assignment: CDR1 LNHNV and CDR2 YYDKDF (reference sequence). The CDR3 is CATSRVRDSTDTQYF. Written as DNA, the CDR3 is TGTGCCACCAGCAGAGTGAGGGATAGCACAGATACGCAGTATTTT.

The V call is TRBV30, the J call TRBJ2-6, with 10 bases lining up with TRBD2. CDR3 length: 18 residues. Germline CDR1 reads GTSNPN; CDR2 reads SVGIG (reference sequence). The J segment lost 0 bases and the V segment lost 4 bases, leaving 9 bases of the junction unmatched. The CDR3 DNA reads TGTGCCTGGACCACCGGGACTAGCGACCCCTCTGGGGCCAACGTCCTGACTTTC. Protein product: CAWTTGTSDPSGANVLTF.

The CDR3 nucleotides read TGTGCCAGCAGTTTAATCGGAATGGGCTATGGCTACACCTTC. It specifies CASSLIGMGYGYTF. The J gene is TRBJ1-2, the V gene TRBV28; no clear D. CDR3 length: 14 amino acids. The V gene lost 2 bases and the J gene lost 4 bases, with 11 bases spanning the gap. CDR1 and CDR2 (germline): MDHEN, SYDVKM.

This chain links TRBV11-3 with TRBJ2-1, with a weak D call TRBD2 (5 bases). The CDR3 length is 13 residues. V was shortened by 2 bases and J by 9 bases, with 11 bases between the two germline ends. CDR1 is SGHNT, CDR2 YENEEA, per germline. CDR3 sequence (DNA): TGTGCCAGCAGCTTAACCCGGGCGGGTGAGCAGTTCTTC. This sequence encodes CASSLTRAGEQFF.

This clone was recorded a few times. The CDR3 sequence: CASSPPGTSLGYEQYF. Written as DNA, the CDR3 is TGTGCCAGCAGTCCCCCCGGGACTAGCTTAGGCTACGAGCAGTACTTC. This chain joins TRBV28 and TRBJ2-7, with TRBD2 identical over 9 bases. The CDR3 covers 16 residues. Germline CDR1 reads MDHEN; CDR2 reads SYDVKM. J gave up 3 bases and V 5 bases, and 11 bases lay outside the gene matches.

This sequence joins TRBV7-2 and TRBJ2-1; D is unresolved. The ends were cut back, 3 bases at V and 9 bases at J, with 6 bases in the middle. The CDR3 spans 11 residues. Looked up from germline, CDR1 is SGHTA and CDR2 is FQGNSA. The CDR3 sequence: CASSFGLEQFF. The CDR3, as DNA: TGTGCCAGCAGCTTCGGGCTTGAGCAGTTCTTC.

This chain links TRBV18 with TRBJ2-5, with 8 bases aligning to TRBD1. Losses at the gene ends were 3 bases for V and 1 base for J; bases not matched to a gene: 1. The germline CDR1 and CDR2 sequences are KGHSH and LQKENI. CDR3 length: 14 amino acids. The CDR3 sequence is CASSPGQVQETQYF. For the CDR3, the DNA is TGTGCCAGCTCACCGGGACAGGTCCAAGAGACCCAGTACTTC.

CDR3 in amino acids: CASTLNGQQNTEAFF. The CDR3 coding sequence is TGTGCCAGCACCCTAAACGGACAGCAGAACACTGAAGCTTTCTTT. This chain links TRBV7-9 with TRBJ1-1; tentatively, D is TRBD1 (6 bases). Trimming removed 7 bases from V and 1 base from J, with 16 bases in between. The germline CDR1 and CDR2 sequences are SEHNR and FQNEAQ (reference sequence). This CDR3 has 15 amino acids.

The chain has TRBV6-5 and TRBJ2-7; no firm D call. The germline gives CDR1 MNHEY, CDR2 SVGAGI. The length of the CDR3 is 12 residues. Trimming cost V 5 bases and J 3 bases, with 8 bases left between them. The DNA for the CDR3 is TGTGCCAGCAGTCCGACAAACTACGAGCAGTACTTC. Protein sequence: CASSPTNYEQYF.

This clone was seen once. V and J are TRBV5-1 and TRBJ2-1; D may be TRBD2 (5 bases). Germline V gene lookup returns CDR1 SGHRS and CDR2 YFSETQ. The V end lost 0 bases, the J end lost 0 bases, and 7 bases lay between the germline ends. This CDR3 region has 15 residues. The CDR3 region is CASSLAADSYNEQFF. DNA of the CDR3: TGCGCCAGCAGCTTGGCAGCGGACTCCTACAATGAGCAGTTCTTC.

The chain joins TRBV2 to TRBJ2-7; 8 bases match TRBD2. V shed 3 bases and J 4 bases; nucleotides not matched to a gene: 5. The CDR3 sequence is 14 residues long. Germline assignment: CDR1 SNHLY and CDR2 FYNNEI. For the CDR3, the DNA is TGTGCCAGCAGTGAGCGGGGGGTTCGTTACGAGCAGTACTTC. Translated: CASSERGVRYEQYF.

V usage is TRBV5-1 and J usage is TRBJ2-6; perhaps TRBD1 as D (5 bases). The germline V gene has CDR1 SGHRS and CDR2 YFSETQ. This CDR3 spans 14 amino acids. The ends were cut back, 6 bases at V and 1 base at J, with 8 bases in the middle. The chain's CDR3 is CASKTGSGANVLTF. The CDR3 bases are TGCGCCAGCAAAACAGGTTCTGGGGCCAACGTCCTGACTTTC.

The chain recombines TRBV7-3 with TRBJ2-5; the D gene is possibly TRBD1 (6 bases). CDR1 and CDR2 from the germline V gene are SGHTA and FQGTGA. Trimming stripped 8 bases from V and 0 bases from J, with 13 bases between. The CDR3 spans 14 residues. CDR3 bases: TGTGCCAGCCCGGGACATCTGTACCAAGAGACCCAGTACTTC. It encodes CASPGHLYQETQYF.

This clone was found a few times. The V call is TRBV5-1, the J call TRBJ1-3; perhaps TRBD1 as D (5 bases). V lost 2 bases and J lost 5, with 11 bases in between. Germline assignment: CDR1 SGHRS and CDR2 YFSETQ. The CDR3 sequence is 14 residues long. CDR3 residues: CASSFGSGRNTIYF. DNA for the CDR3: TGCGCCAGCAGCTTTGGCTCAGGGCGAAACACCATATATTTT.

The chain has TRBV6-5 and TRBJ2-2; D gene ambiguous. The germline V gene has CDR1 MNHEY and CDR2 SVGAGI. The CDR3 totals 15 residues. The germline V and J ends were trimmed by 6 bases and 4 bases, with 15 bases remaining between them. CDR3 DNA sequence: TGTGCCAGCAGCCCGATGGGTCAAGTCACCGGGGAGCTGTTTTTT. Residues: CASSPMGQVTGELFF.

The gene calls are TRBV27 and TRBJ2-5, with 13 bases lining up with TRBD2. Germline values: CDR1 MNHEY, CDR2 SMNVEV (reference sequence). The CDR3 runs 15 residues. V lost 11 bases to trimming and J lost 5 bases; unmatched junction nucleotides: 11. The CDR3 loop is CASKLAGGPGETQYF. Written as DNA, the CDR3 is TGTGCCTCAAAACTAGCGGGAGGGCCAGGGGAGACCCAGTACTTC.

The V call is TRBV7-9, the J call TRBJ2-7; D remains unclear. The germline V and J ends were trimmed by 5 bases and 1 base, with 12 bases remaining between them. The CDR3 totals 14 residues. Germline V gene lookup returns CDR1 SEHNR and CDR2 FQNEAQ (reference sequence). The CDR3 loop reads CASSPSEISYEQYF. The CDR3 DNA reads as TGTGCCAGCAGCCCTTCAGAGATTTCCTACGAGCAGTACTTC. Together with reference TRBV7-9 and TRBJ2-7, the CDR3 gives the full variable domain: DTGVSQNPRHKITKRGQNVTFRCDPISEHNRLYWYRQTLGQGPEFLTYFQNEAQLEKSRLLSDRFSAERPKGSFSTLEIQRTEQGDSAMYLCASSPSEISYEQYFGPGTRLTVT.

This clone was found once. The chain combines TRBV30 with TRBJ2-5, with 12 bases aligning to TRBD2. CDR1 and CDR2 (germline): GTSNPN, SVGIG (reference sequence). CDR3 size: 15 residues. Germline trimming cut 0 bases from V and 6 bases from J; bases unmatched to any gene: 5. The CDR3 nucleotides read TGTGCCTGGAGTGTATTTGGACTAGCGGGGCAGACCCAGTACTTC. It codes for CAWSVFGLAGQTQYF.

The V call is TRBV2, the J call TRBJ2-2; TRBD1 agrees at 8 bases. With V trimmed by 11 bases and J by 5 bases, 10 bases remained unmatched. CDR1 and CDR2 (germline): SNHLY, FYNNEI. This CDR3 is 14 amino acids long. CDR3 amino acids: CAAAGQVATGELFF. The CDR3, as DNA: TGTGCCGCGGCGGGACAGGTTGCGACCGGGGAGCTGTTTTTT.

Of note for this clone: One end of the junction is discordant with germline, which a read error may explain. This chain joins TRBV19 and TRBJ1-5, with 7 bases lining up with TRBD1. This CDR3 region has 15 residues. Germline V CDR1 and CDR2: LNHDA, SQIVND (reference sequence). CDR3 sequence (DNA): TGTGCCAGTAATATACAGGGGAATAGCAATCAGCCCCAGCATTTT. Encoded protein: CASNIQGNSNQPQHF.

The chain has TRBV30 and TRBJ2-5; D is ambiguous. Germline CDR1 is GTSNPN and CDR2 is SVGIG (reference sequence). V was trimmed by 1 base and J by 0 bases, leaving 9 bases between them. The CDR3 is 14 amino acids. Written as DNA, the CDR3 is TGTGCCTGGAGTGCCCACTTGAACCAAGAGACCCAGTACTTC. Translating it yields CAWSAHLNQETQYF.

This chain joins TRBV5-3 and TRBJ1-5; D possibly corresponds to TRBD1 (5 bases). TRBV5-3 is an open reading frame, and its role is uncertain. This CDR3 comprises 11 residues. The CDR3 loop reads CEGWSNQPQHF. CDR3 DNA: TGTGAGGGGTGGAGCAATCAGCCCCAGCATTTT.

This chain connects TRBV6-1 to TRBJ2-7; D ambiguous. V lost 2 bases to trimming and J lost 7 bases, with 18 bases between them. Germline V gives CDR1 MNHNS, CDR2 SASEGT. The CDR3 length is 15 residues. The DNA for the CDR3 is TGTGCCAGCAGTGAAATGGCAGGAGCGTTAAAAGAGCAGTACTTC. Protein product: CASSEMAGALKEQYF.

The chain links TRBV27 to TRBJ2-7; TRBD2 matches 8 bases. CDR1 is MNHEY and CDR2 is SMNVEV in the germline V gene (reference sequence). This CDR3 spans 15 amino acids. The trim removed 2 bases at V and 2 bases at J, leaving 5 bases unmatched. In DNA, the CDR3 is TGTGCCAGCAGTTTAGGAGCGGGAGCTCCCTACGAGCAGTACTTC. Its translation: CASSLGAGAPYEQYF.

This clone was observed a few times. The chain has TRBV6-4 and TRBJ2-3, with 9 nucleotides matching TRBD1. The junction had 0 bases not matched to a gene; V was cut back by 4 bases and J by 1 base. Germline lookup yields CDR1 MRHNA and CDR2 SNTAGT. This CDR3 spans 14 amino acids. Written as DNA, the CDR3 is TGTGCCAGCAGTGGGACAGGGGGCACAGATACGCAGTATTTT. Translating it yields CASSGTGGTDTQYF.

The chain links TRBV12-5 to TRBJ2-1, with D possibly matching TRBD1 (7 bases). V was shortened by 4 bases and J by 7 bases, with 23 bases between the two germline ends. The CDR3 runs to 17 residues. Germline V lookup: CDR1 LGHNT, CDR2 FRNRAP. Written as DNA, the CDR3 is TGTGCTAGTGGTTCAGGGGGGTTAGGGACGCCAGGGAATGAGCAGTTCTTC. Residues: CASGSGGLGTPGNEQFF. The entire variable domain, with the rest obtained from reference TRBV12-5 and TRBJ2-1, is as follows: DARVTQTPRHKVTEMGQEVTMRCQPILGHNTVFWYRQTMMQGLELLAYFRNRAPLDDSGMPKDRFSAEMPDATLATLKIQPSEPRDSAVYFCASGSGGLGTPGNEQFFGPGTRLTVL.

This clone was seen once. The gene calls are TRBV27 and TRBJ1-5, with TRBD1 as a possible D gene (6 bases). Trimming pared 5 bases from V and 3 bases from J, leaving 20 bases between. The CDR3 has 17 amino acids. Germline-derived CDR1 and CDR2 are MNHEY and SMNVEV (reference sequence). CDR3 in amino acids: CASSHTYRDTYNQPQHF. The DNA of the CDR3 is TGTGCCAGCAGTCACACATACCGGGACACCTACAATCAGCCCCAGCATTTT.

CDR3 in DNA: TGTGCCAGCAGCTCGGGACAGTTGACTGAAGCTTTCTTT. Amino acid sequence: CASSSGQLTEAFF. This chain links TRBV7-6 with TRBJ1-1, with TRBD1 matching 7 bases. With 4 bases clipped from V and 5 bases from J, the junction kept 4 bases outside the gene matches. Germline CDR1 reads SGHVS; CDR2 reads FNYEAQ. The CDR3 has 13 amino acids.

The J gene is TRBJ1-4, the V gene TRBV6-1; D remains ambiguous. CDR1 is MNHNS, CDR2 SASEGT, per germline. The CDR3 extends over 13 amino acids. Trimming took off 6 bases at V and 8 bases at J, with 13 bases between the two ends. The CDR3: CASRLGQLEKLFF. For the CDR3, the DNA is TGTGCCAGCAGGCTTGGGCAGCTCGAAAAACTGTTTTTT.

V and J are TRBV20-1 and TRBJ1-2; 9 bases are a match to TRBD1. CDR3 length: 10 residues. CDR1 DFQATT and CDR2 SNEGSKA come from the germline V gene (reference sequence). CDR3 nucleotides: TGCAGGGGGACAGGGAGTGGCTACACCTTC. It encodes CRGTGSGYTF.

Judged by abundance, this clone is medium-sized. This chain joins TRBV7-9 and TRBJ1-5, with TRBD1 identical over 10 bases. Germline V gene data show CDR1 as SEHNR and CDR2 as FQNEAQ (reference sequence). The CDR3 has 15 residues. J was trimmed by 6 bases and V by 5 bases; bases with no gene match: 7. The CDR3 nucleotides are TGTGCCAGCAGCACCGGACAGGGGGGGATTCAGCCCCAGCATTTT. Its translation is CASSTGQGGIQPQHF.